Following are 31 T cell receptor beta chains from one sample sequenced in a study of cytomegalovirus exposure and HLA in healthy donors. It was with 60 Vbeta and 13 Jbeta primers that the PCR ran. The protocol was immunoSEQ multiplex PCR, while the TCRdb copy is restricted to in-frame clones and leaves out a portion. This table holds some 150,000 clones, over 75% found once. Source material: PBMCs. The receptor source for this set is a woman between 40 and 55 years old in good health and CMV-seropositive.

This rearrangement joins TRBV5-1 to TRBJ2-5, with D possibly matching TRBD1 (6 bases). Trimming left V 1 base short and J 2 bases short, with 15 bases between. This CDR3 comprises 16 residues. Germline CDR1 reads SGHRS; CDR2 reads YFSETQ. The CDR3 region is CASSLTGLMGQETQYF. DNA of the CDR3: TGCGCCAGCAGCTTGACAGGGTTGATGGGGCAAGAGACCCAGTACTTC.

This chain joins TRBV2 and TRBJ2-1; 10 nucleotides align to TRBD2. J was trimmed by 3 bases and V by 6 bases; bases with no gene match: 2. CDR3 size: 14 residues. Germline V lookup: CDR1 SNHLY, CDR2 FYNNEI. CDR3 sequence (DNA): TGTGCCAGCAGAAAGCGGGAGGGCTACAATGAGCAGTTCTTC. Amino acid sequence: CASRKREGYNEQFF.

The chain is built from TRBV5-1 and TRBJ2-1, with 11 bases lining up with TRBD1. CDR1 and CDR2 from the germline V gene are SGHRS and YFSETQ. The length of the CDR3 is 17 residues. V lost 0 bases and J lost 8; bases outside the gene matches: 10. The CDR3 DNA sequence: TGCGCCAGCAGCTTGGGACGCTGGACAGGGGGCTTAGATGAGCAGTTCTTC. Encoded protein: CASSLGRWTGGLDEQFF.

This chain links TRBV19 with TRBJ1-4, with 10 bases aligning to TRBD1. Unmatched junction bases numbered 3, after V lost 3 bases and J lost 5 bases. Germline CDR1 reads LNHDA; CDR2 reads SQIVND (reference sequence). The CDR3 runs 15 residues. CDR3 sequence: CASSIGTGANEKLFF. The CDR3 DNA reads TGTGCCAGTAGTATCGGGACAGGGGCGAATGAAAAACTGTTTTTT.

This chain's CDR3 is CAWSEGQADEQYF. The CDR3 coding sequence is TGTGCCTGGAGTGAGGGACAGGCGGACGAGCAGTACTTC. J is TRBJ2-7 and V is TRBV30; TRBD1 matches at 8 bases. Germline lookup yields CDR1 GTSNPN and CDR2 SVGIG (reference sequence). V lost 1 base, J lost 5 bases, and 4 bases stayed unmatched. The CDR3 consists of 13 residues.

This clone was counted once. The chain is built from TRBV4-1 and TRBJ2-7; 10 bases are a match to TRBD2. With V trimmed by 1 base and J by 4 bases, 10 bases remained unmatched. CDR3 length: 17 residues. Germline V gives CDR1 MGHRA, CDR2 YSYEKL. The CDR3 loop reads CASSQVPLAGANYEQYF. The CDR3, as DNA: TGCGCCAGCAGCCAAGTCCCCCTAGCGGGAGCAAATTACGAGCAGTACTTC.

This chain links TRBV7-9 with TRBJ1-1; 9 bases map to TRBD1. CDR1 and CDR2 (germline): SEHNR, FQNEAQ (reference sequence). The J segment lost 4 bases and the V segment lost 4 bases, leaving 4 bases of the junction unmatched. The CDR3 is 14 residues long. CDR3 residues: CASSSPDRGTEAFF. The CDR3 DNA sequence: TGTGCCAGCAGCTCCCCGGACAGGGGCACTGAAGCTTTCTTT.

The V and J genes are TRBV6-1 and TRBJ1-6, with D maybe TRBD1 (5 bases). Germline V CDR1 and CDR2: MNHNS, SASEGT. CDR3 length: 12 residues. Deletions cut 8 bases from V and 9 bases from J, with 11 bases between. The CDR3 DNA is TGTGCCAGCCAGCCGGGGGTTTCACCCCTCCACTTT. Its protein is CASQPGVSPLHF.

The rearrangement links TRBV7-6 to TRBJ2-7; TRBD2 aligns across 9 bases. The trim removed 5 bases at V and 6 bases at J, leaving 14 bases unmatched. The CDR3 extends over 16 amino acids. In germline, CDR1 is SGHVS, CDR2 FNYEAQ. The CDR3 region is CASSPSGGGRAAEQYF. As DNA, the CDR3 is TGTGCCAGCAGCCCGAGCGGGGGCGGGAGGGCCGCCGAGCAGTACTTC.

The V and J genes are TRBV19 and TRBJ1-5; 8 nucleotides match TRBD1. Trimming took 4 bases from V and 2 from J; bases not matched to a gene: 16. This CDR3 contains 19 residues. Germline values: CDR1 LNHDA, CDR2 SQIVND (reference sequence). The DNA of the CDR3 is TGTGCCAGTAGTACCCGGACAGGGCTGATTGTATACGGCAATCAGCCCCAGCATTTT. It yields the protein CASSTRTGLIVYGNQPQHF.

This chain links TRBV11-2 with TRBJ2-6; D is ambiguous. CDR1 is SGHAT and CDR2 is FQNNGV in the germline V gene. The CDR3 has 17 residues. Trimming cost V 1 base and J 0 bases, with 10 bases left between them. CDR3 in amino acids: CASSLVAGGSGANVLTF. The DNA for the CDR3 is TGTGCCAGCAGCTTAGTCGCCGGTGGCTCTGGGGCCAACGTCCTGACTTTC.

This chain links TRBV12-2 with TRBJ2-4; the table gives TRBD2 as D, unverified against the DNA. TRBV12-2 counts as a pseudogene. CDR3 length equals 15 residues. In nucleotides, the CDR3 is TGTGCAAGTCGCTTAGCGTTAAAAGCCAAAAACATTCAGTACTTC. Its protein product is CASRLALKAKNIQYF.

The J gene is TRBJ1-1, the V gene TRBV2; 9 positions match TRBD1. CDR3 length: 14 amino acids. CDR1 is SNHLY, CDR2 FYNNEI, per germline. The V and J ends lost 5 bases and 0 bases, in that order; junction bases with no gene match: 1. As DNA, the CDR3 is TGTGCCAGCAGTAGGACAGGGGTGAACACTGAAGCTTTCTTT. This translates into CASSRTGVNTEAFF.

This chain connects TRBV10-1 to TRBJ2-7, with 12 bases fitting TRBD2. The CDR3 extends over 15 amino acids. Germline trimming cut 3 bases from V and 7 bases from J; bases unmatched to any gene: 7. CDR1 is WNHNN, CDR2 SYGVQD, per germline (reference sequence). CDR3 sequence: CASSDLAGGPGEQYF. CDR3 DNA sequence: TGCGCCAGCAGTGACCTAGCGGGAGGGCCGGGAGAGCAGTACTTC.

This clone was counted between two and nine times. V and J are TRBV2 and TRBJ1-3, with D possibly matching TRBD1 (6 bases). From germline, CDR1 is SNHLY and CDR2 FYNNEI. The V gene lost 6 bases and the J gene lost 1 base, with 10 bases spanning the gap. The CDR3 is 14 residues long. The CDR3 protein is CASRPTGSGNTIYF. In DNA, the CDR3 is TGTGCCAGCAGACCAACAGGGTCTGGAAACACCATATATTTT.

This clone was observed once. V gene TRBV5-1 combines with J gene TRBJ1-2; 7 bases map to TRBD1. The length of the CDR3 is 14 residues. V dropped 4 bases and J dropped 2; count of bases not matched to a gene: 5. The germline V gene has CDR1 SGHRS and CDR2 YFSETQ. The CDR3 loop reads CASSRDSLNYGYTF. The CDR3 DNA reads TGCGCCAGCAGCCGGGACAGCCTGAACTATGGCTACACCTTC.

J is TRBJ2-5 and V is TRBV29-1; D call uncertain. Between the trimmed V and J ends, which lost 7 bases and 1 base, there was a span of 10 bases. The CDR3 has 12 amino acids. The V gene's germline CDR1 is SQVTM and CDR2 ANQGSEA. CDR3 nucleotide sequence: TGCAGCGCCCCCGGAGCCCAAGAGACCCAGTACTTC. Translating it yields CSAPGAQETQYF.

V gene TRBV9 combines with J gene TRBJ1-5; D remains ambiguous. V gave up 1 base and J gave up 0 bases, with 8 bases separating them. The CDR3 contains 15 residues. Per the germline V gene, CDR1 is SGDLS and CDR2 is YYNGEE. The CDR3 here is CASSVSGVSNQPQHF. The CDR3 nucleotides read TGTGCCAGCAGCGTATCCGGAGTTAGCAATCAGCCCCAGCATTTT.

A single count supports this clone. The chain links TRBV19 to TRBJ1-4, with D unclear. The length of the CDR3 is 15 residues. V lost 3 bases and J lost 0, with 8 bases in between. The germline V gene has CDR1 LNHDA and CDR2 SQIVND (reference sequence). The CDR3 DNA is TGTGCCAGTAGTATCCCCAGTGCAACTAATGAAAAACTGTTTTTT. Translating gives CASSIPSATNEKLFF. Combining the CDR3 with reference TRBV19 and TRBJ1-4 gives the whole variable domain DGGITQSPKYLFRKEGQNVTLSCEQNLNHDAMYWYRQDPGQGLRLIYYSQIVNDFQKGDIAEGYSVSREKKESFPLTVTSAQKNPTAFYLCASSIPSATNEKLFFGSGTQLSVL.

The CDR3 spells CASSLGPSGRYNEQFF. Here the CDR3 DNA reads TGTGCCAGCAGCTTGGGGCCTAGCGGGCGTTACAATGAGCAGTTCTTC. The genes are TRBV5-4 and TRBJ2-1; TRBD2 matches at 8 bases. This CDR3 has 16 amino acids. Germline V gene data show CDR1 as SGHNT and CDR2 as YYREEE (reference sequence). The J segment lost 4 bases and the V segment lost 0 bases, leaving 6 bases of the junction unmatched.

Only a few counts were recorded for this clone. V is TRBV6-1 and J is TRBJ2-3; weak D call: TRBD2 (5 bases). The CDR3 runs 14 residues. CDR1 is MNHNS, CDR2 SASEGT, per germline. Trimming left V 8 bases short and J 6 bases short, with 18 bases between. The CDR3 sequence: CASGRGLATDTQYF. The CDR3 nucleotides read TGTGCCAGCGGGAGAGGGCTAGCAACCGATACGCAGTATTTT.

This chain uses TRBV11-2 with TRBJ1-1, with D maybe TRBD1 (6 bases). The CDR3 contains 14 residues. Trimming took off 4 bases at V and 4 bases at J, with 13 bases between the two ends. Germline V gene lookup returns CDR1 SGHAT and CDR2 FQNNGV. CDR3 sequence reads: CASSSRGRGTEAFF. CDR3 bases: TGTGCCAGCAGCTCCAGGGGCAGGGGCACTGAAGCTTTCTTT.

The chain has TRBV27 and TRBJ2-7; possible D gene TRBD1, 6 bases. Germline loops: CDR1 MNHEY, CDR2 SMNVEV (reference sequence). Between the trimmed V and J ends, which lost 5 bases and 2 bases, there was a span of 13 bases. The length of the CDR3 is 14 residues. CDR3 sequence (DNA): TGTGCCAGCAGTCCCCTCCAGGGGACCTACGAGCAGTACTTC. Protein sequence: CASSPLQGTYEQYF.

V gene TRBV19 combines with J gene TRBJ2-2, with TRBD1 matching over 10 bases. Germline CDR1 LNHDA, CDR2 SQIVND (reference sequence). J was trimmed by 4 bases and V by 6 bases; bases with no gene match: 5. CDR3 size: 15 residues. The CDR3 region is CASREGQGSTGELFF. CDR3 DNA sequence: TGTGCCAGTAGGGAGGGACAGGGGAGCACCGGGGAGCTGTTTTTT.

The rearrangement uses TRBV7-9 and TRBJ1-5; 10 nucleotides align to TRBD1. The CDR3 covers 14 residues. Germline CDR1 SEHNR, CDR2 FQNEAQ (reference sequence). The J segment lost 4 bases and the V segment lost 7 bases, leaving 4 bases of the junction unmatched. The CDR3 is CASTRGQGNQPQHF. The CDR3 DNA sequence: TGTGCCAGCACCCGGGGACAGGGGAATCAGCCCCAGCATTTT.

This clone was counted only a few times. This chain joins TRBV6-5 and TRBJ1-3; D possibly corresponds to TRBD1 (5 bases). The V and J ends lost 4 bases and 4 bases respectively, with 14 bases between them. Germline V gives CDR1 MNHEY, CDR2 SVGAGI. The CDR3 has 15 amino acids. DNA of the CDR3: TGTGCCAGCAGTTTAGGTGGAGGGACCGGAAACACCATATATTTT. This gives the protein CASSLGGGTGNTIYF.

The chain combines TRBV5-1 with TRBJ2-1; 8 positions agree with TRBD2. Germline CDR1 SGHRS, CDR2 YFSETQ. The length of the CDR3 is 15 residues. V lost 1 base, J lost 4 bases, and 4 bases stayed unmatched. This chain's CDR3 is CASSLNSGSYNEQFF. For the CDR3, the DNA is TGCGCCAGCAGCTTGAACAGCGGGAGTTACAATGAGCAGTTCTTC.

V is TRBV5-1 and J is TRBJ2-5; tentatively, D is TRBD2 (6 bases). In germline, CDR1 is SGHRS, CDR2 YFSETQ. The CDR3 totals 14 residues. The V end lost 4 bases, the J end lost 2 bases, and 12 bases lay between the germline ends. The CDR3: CASSREIRQETQYF. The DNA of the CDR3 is TGCGCCAGCAGCCGGGAGATAAGACAAGAGACCCAGTACTTC.

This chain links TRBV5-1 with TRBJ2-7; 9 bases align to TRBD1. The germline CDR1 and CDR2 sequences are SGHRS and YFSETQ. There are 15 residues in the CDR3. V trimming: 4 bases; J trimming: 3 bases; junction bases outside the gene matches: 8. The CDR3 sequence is CASSRTGESRYEQYF. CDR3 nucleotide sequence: TGCGCCAGCAGCAGGACAGGGGAATCCCGCTACGAGCAGTACTTC.

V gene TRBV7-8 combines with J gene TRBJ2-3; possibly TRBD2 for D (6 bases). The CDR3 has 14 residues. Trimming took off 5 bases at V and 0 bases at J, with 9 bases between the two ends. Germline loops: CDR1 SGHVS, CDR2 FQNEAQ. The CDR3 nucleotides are TGTGCCAGCAGCCGGACTACTAGCACAGATACGCAGTATTTT. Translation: CASSRTTSTDTQYF.

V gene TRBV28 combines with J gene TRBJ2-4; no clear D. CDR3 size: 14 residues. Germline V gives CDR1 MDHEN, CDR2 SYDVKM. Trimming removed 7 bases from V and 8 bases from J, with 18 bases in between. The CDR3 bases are TGTGCCAGCACCTCTCCTTCGAGCTCGTACATTCAGTACTTC. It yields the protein CASTSPSSSYIQYF.